These T cell receptor beta chains were read from a single sample in a study of CD8+CD57+ T cells in acquired aplastic anemia. One entry per CDR3 protein, called by TCRdb with MiXCR from the reads. The data hold about 420,000 distinct CDR3 sequences, with roughly 68% observed a single time. Sequences were obtained from sorted CD4+, CD8+, or CD8+CD57+ T cells (not recorded which) from PBMCs. Receptors were obtained from a human donor in good health, serving as a control. CDR3s include the opening cysteine and the closing phenylalanine or tryptophan. A D gene is named only where the DNA matches it firmly. Part of the rows lack a size; the others show once, few, many or a class for expanded clones.

>TRBJ2-7|once|NA|TRBV9
CASSADAHSGSEHF
TGTGCCAGCAGCGCAGACGCCCACTCGGGGTCCGAGCACTTC
>TRBJ1-1|NA|NA|TRBV14
CASSQVQGSNTEAFF
TGTGCCAGCAGCCAAGTACAGGGTTCGAACACTGAAGCTTTCTTT
>TRBJ1-6|many|NA|TRBV27
CASSFHSGRRDSPLHF
TGTGCCAGCAGTTTCCACAGCGGCAGGCGGGATTCACCCCTCCACTTT
>TRBJ1-5|many|TRBD1|TRBV7-2
CASSGDRNQPQHF
TGTGCCAGCAGCGGGGACAGAAATCAGCCCCAGCATTTT
>TRBJ1-2|NA|NA|TRBV20-1
CSARGAASDSAYGYTF
TGCAGTGCTAGAGGAGCGGCTAGCGACTCAGCTTATGGCTACACCTTC
>TRBJ1-2|NA|NA|TRBV20-1
CSARGLGASCYTF
TGCAGTGCTAGAGGGCTCGGGGCTAGTTGCTACACCTTC
>TRBJ1-2|NA|NA|TRBV20-1
CSAPGATGRHGYTF
TGCAGTGCTCCTGGTGCTACCGGGAGGCATGGCTACACCTTC
>TRBJ2-7|NA|NA|TRBV29-1
CSVEGGQSLEQYF
TGCAGCGTTGAGGGCGGACAGTCCCTCGAGCAGTACTTC
>TRBJ2-3|once|NA|TRBV7-2
CASSLRQFTDTYF
TGTGCCAGCAGCTTACGACAGTTCACAGATACGTATTTT
>TRBJ1-1|NA|TRBD1|TRBV7-2
CASSYTRQGITEAFF
TGTGCCAGCAGTTACACCCGACAGGGGATCACTGAAGCTTTCTTT
>TRBJ1-2|many|TRBD1|TRBV7-2
CASSLVGQGATGYTF
TGTGCCAGCAGCTTAGTCGGTCAGGGGGCAACTGGCTACACCTTC
>TRBJ2-7|NA|TRBD1|TRBV29-1
CSVAQGGYEEYF
TGCAGCGTTGCACAGGGGGGCTACGAGGAGTACTTC
>TRBJ2-1|NA|TRBD1|TRBV6-6
CASSSPGQSYNEQFF
TGTGCCAGCAGTTCTCCGGGACAGTCTTACAATGAGCAGTTCTTC
>TRBJ2-5|NA|TRBD1|TRBV6-1
CASSEVLGTGEEETQYF
TGTGCCAGCAGTGAAGTCTTAGGGACAGGGGAGGAAGAGACCCAGTACTTC
>TRBJ1-3|NA|NA|TRBV9
CASSPRAEPSTINF
TGTGCCAGCAGCCCCAGGGCAGAACCCTCCACCATAAATTTT